Here is one T cell receptor (beta chain) with its context. Sequencing used immunoSEQ multiplex PCR; TCRdb keeps in-frame clones, though not all of them. The sample has about 250,000 clones, about 80% seen once. These data originate in a study of control samples from healthy donors and cancer patients. V dropped 4 bases and J dropped 6 bases, with 17 bases sitting between them. From germline, CDR1 is SGHRS and CDR2 YFSETQ. The CDR3 length is 14 residues. Sequences were obtained from PBMCs. This clonotype originated in a woman aged 55-70 years with lung cancer. The chain has TRBV5-1 and TRBJ2-7; tentative D call: TRBD1 (5 bases). CDR3 sequence reads: CASSATAGSSEQYF. Here the CDR3 DNA reads TGCGCCAGCAGCGCGACAGCCGGTTCGTCCGAGCAGTACTTC.